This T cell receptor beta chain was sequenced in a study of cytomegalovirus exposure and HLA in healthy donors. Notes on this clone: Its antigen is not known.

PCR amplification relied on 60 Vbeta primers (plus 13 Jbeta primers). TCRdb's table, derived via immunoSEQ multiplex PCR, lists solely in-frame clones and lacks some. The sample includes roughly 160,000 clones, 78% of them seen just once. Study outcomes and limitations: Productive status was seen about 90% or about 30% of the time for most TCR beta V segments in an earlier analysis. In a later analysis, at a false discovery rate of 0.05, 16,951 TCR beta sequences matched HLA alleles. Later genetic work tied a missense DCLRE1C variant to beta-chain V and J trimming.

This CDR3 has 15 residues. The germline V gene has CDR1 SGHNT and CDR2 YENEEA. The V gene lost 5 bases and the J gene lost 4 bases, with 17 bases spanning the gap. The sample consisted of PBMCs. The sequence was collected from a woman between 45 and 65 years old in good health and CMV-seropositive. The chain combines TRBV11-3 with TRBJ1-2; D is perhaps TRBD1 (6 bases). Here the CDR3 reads CASSPGAGVSYGYTF. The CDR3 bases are TGTGCCAGCAGCCCGGGGGCGGGGGTTAGCTATGGCTACACCTTC.